This note documents a single T cell receptor (beta chain) sequence. TCRdb keeps only in-frame clones here, not all; method: immunoSEQ multiplex PCR. The table shows around 290,000 clones, with 90% occurring only once. This sample is drawn from a study of blood T cell repertoires in COVID-19. Participant-given clinical history determined each cohort assignment. Either two negative PCRs, clearance, or symptom resolution qualified Cohort 3 donors as recovered. Trimming cost V 2 bases and J 4 bases, with 16 bases left between them. Looked up from germline, CDR1 is SGDLS and CDR2 is YYNGEE. CDR3 length equals 16 residues.

Sequencing input: PBMCs or T cells enriched from blood (not recorded which). J is TRBJ2-1 and V is TRBV9; tentatively, D is TRBD2 (5 bases). This receptor was taken from a woman aged 25 to 39 who had recovered from COVID-19. The CDR3 spells CASSVSGSGQYNEQFF. CDR3 sequence (DNA): TGTGCCAGCAGCGTCTCGGGAAGCGGCCAATACAATGAGCAGTTCTTC.